Only one count was recorded for the clone carrying this T cell receptor beta chain. The CDR3 contains 19 residues. The germline V gene has CDR1 SGHTA and CDR2 FQGNSA. Trimming at V came to 0 bases and at J to 2 bases, leaving 13 bases not matched to a gene. Authors' analysis steps: Reference gene primer amplification gave nucleated cell count estimates. Sequencing was performed with immunoSEQ multiplex PCR; in TCRdb, only in-frame clones are kept and a portion is missing. V and J calls plus clone size are reproduced from that table; the DNA served to infer D and trimming. The data contain approximately 170,000 clones, 84% of them seen just once; the ten biggest clones take up under 3.5%. The data derive from a study of blood T cell repertoires in COVID-19. The overall study: COVID-19 samples from acute and convalescent phases originated in the United States, Italy and Spain. Sources were T cells, B-cell-depleted T cells, or PBMCs; the material itself was cDNA or gDNA.

In Seattle, patients joined the study during active infection and were tracked longitudinally. The rearrangement links TRBV7-2 to TRBJ2-5; 9 bases line up with TRBD2. The TCR was taken from a woman aged 80 or over with COVID-19, enrolled during active disease. The sample taken for sequencing was peripheral blood. CDR3 DNA sequence: TGTGCCAGCAGCTTAGCGCTGGGAGCGGGGGGTACCATACAAGAGACCCAGTACTTC. Residues: CASSLALGAGGTIQETQYF.